This entry is about one T cell receptor (beta chain). Its antigen is not identified. The data stem from a study of shared clonotypes between healthy human individuals. Study results and caveats: Naive subsets, compared against memory subsets, generally had larger estimated richness values. Shared clonotypes: 4.5% to 5% naive CD4, around 3.5% naive CD8, around 2.4% memory CD4, 0.35% to 0.5% memory CD8. Blood was the only sampled material, and tissue repertoires likely differ. Measured sharing among donors was expected to vary with sequencing depth.

Trimming cost V 1 base and J 0 bases, with 7 bases left between them. Germline V gene sequence: CDR1 SGHAT, CDR2 FQDESV (reference sequence). The CDR3 length is 15 residues. This table comes from immunoSEQ multiplex PCR, and its TCRdb copy is limited to in-frame clones, with some not included. Here the sample spans roughly 2.5 million clones, around 90% being singletons. The origin of this receptor is a young man in good health. The rearrangement uses TRBV11-1 and TRBJ1-3; D is ambiguous. Specimen: naive CD4+ T cells sorted from blood. Specified subset: CD45RA+ positively selected. The CDR3 DNA reads TGTGCCAGCAGCTTAGGGGTAATCTCTGGAAACACCATATATTTT. Translating it yields CASSLGVISGNTIYF.